These 19 T cell receptor beta chains originate from one sample sequenced in a study of T cells after yellow fever vaccination. TCRdb re-called the 5' RACE reads through MiXCR, storing one row per CDR3 protein. The sample includes about 330,000 distinct CDR3 sequences, around 6.8% seen only once; the top ten take roughly a sixth. The sample here was PBMCs, taken roughly 47 days after the first yellow fever vaccination. All receptors come from a man aged 18-30 years who received the YFV17D yellow fever vaccine.

In its sample, this clonotype was seen a few times. The rearrangement joins TRBV15 to TRBJ1-5; D unclear. Looked up from germline, CDR1 is LNHNV and CDR2 is YYDKDF (reference sequence). This CDR3 has 13 amino acids. Deletions cut 0 bases from V and 5 bases from J, with 5 bases between. The chain's CDR3 is CATSRDRYQPQHF. The CDR3 DNA sequence: TGTGCCACCAGCAGAGACAGGTATCAGCCCCAGCATTTT. Filled out from reference TRBV15 and TRBJ1-5, the complete variable domain reads DAMVIQNPRYQVTQFGKPVTLSCSQTLNHNVMYWYQQKSSQAPKLLFHYYDKDFNNEADTPDNFQSRRPNTSFCFLDIRSPGLGDTAMYLCATSRDRYQPQHFGDGTRLSIL.

This clonotype was counted at least ten times. V gene TRBV5-1 combines with J gene TRBJ1-2; 8 bases line up with TRBD1. V trimming: 8 bases; J trimming: 2 bases; junction bases outside the gene matches: 5. There are 13 residues in the CDR3. The germline CDR1 and CDR2 sequences are SGHRS and YFSETQ. CDR3 in amino acids: CASSTGDNYGYTF. For the CDR3, the DNA is TGCGCCAGTTCGACAGGGGACAACTATGGCTACACCTTC.

There are a few counts of this clonotype. This sequence joins TRBV6-6 and TRBJ1-5; D gene uncertain. The CDR3 is made up of 12 amino acids. V was cut by 0 bases and J by 5 bases, with 2 bases left in between. Germline CDR1 reads MNHNY; CDR2 reads SVGAGI (reference sequence). In nucleotides, the CDR3 is TGTGCCAGCAGTTACTCTGATCAGCCCCAGCATTTT. Amino acids: CASSYSDQPQHF.

The V call is TRBV16, the J call TRBJ2-7; 9 bases match TRBD1. The germline V gene encodes CDR1 KGHSY and CDR2 FQNENV. This CDR3 comprises 15 residues. Losses at the gene ends were 5 bases for V and 2 bases for J; bases not matched to a gene: 7. CDR3 sequence: CASSLRTGATYEQYF. As DNA, the CDR3 is TGTGCCAGCAGCTTAAGGACAGGGGCTACCTACGAGCAGTACTTC.

In the case of this clonotype: A read error is possible here, since a much larger clone lies one base away. This rearrangement joins TRBV5-1 to TRBJ2-7, with 9 bases lining up with TRBD1. This CDR3 has 11 amino acids. Per the germline V gene, CDR1 is SGHRS and CDR2 is YFSETQ. This CDR3 reads CASGTGSEPYF. The CDR3 nucleotides are TGCGCCAGCGGGACAGGGTCCGAGCCGTACTTC.

The chain links TRBV5-4 to TRBJ2-3; TRBD2 aligns across 13 bases. The ends lost 4 bases at V and 6 bases at J; junction bases unmatched: 5. The CDR3 runs to 15 residues. Germline V gene lookup returns CDR1 SGHNT and CDR2 YYREEE (reference sequence). This CDR3 is CASSEGLAGFDTQYF. Written as DNA, the CDR3 is TGTGCCAGCAGCGAGGGACTAGCGGGGTTTGATACGCAGTATTTT.

V and J are TRBV29-1 and TRBJ1-1; D unresolved. The germline gives CDR1 SQVTM, CDR2 ANQGSEA. The CDR3 is 13 amino acids. Between the trimmed V and J ends, which lost 5 bases and 0 bases, there was a span of 10 bases. The DNA for the CDR3 is TGCAGCGTTCGGGCATCTATGAACACTGAAGCTTTCTTT. It translates to CSVRASMNTEAFF.

In this sample, this clonotype turned up a few times. CDR3 residues: CASSQDVNTPYEQYF. The CDR3 DNA sequence: TGCGCCAGCAGCCAAGATGTGAACACCCCCTACGAGCAGTACTTC. The chain links TRBV4-3 to TRBJ2-7; D remains unclear. This CDR3 is 15 amino acids long. V was clipped by 0 bases and J by 2 bases, with 11 bases between them. Germline V gene sequence: CDR1 LGHNA, CDR2 YSLEER.

The table lists this clonotype with a few counts. The chain recombines TRBV6-5 with TRBJ2-3; D is unclear. CDR3 length: 14 residues. The V gene lost 5 bases and the J gene lost 2 bases, with 11 bases spanning the gap. Looked up from germline, CDR1 is MNHEY and CDR2 is SVGAGI. The CDR3 DNA reads TGTGCCAGCAGTACCTCGCCCTCCACAGATACGCAGTATTTT. Translated, it gives CASSTSPSTDTQYF.

In its sample, this clonotype was seen many times. The chain combines TRBV6-1 with TRBJ2-7, with D perhaps TRBD1 or TRBD2 (5 bases each). Germline CDR1 is MNHNS and CDR2 is SASEGT. Trimming left V 10 bases short and J 6 bases short, with 19 bases between. This CDR3 is built from 13 residues. The CDR3 spells CATSRDGLGEQYV. CDR3 nucleotides: TGTGCCACTAGCCGGGACGGATTGGGCGAGCAGTACGTC.

This clonotype was observed many times. V gene TRBV5-1 combines with J gene TRBJ2-2; the match to TRBD2 covers 7 bases. This CDR3 comprises 14 residues. V trimming: 4 bases; J trimming: 3 bases; junction bases outside the gene matches: 3. Germline V gene sequence: CDR1 SGHRS, CDR2 YFSETQ. The CDR3 protein is CASSPGGDTGELFF. The CDR3, as DNA: TGCGCCAGCAGCCCGGGGGGAGACACCGGGGAGCTGTTTTTT.

The rearrangement uses TRBV19 and TRBJ1-5; TRBD1 agrees at 7 bases. The CDR3 contains 15 residues. Per the germline V gene, CDR1 is LNHDA and CDR2 is SQIVND (reference sequence). The trim removed 6 bases at V and 8 bases at J, leaving 13 bases unmatched. The CDR3: CASSPGQAGLEPQHF. The DNA of the CDR3 is TGTGCCAGTAGCCCCGGACAGGCCGGATTGGAGCCCCAGCATTTT.

The rearrangement uses TRBV11-2 and TRBJ2-7; D is possibly TRBD1 (6 bases). The CDR3 spans 14 residues. Germline V lookup: CDR1 SGHAT, CDR2 FQNNGV. V lost 3 bases to trimming and J lost 4 bases, with 13 bases between them. CDR3 DNA sequence: TGTGCCAGCAGCTTTCCGGGACAAAGTTACGAGCAGTACGTC. It yields the protein CASSFPGQSYEQYV.

V usage is TRBV5-4 and J usage is TRBJ2-1; D may be TRBD1 (6 bases). CDR1 is SGHNT and CDR2 is YYREEE in the germline V gene (reference sequence). This CDR3 has 15 residues. The ends were cut back, 0 bases at V and 4 bases at J, with 11 bases in the middle. For the CDR3, the DNA is TGTGCCAGCAGCTTGGTACCAGGGGAATACAATGAGCAGTTCTTC. It codes for CASSLVPGEYNEQFF.

This chain links TRBV7-3 with TRBJ2-2; D possibly uses TRBD1 or TRBD2 (6 bases each). Per germline, CDR1 SGHTA and CDR2 FQGTGA. V shed 5 bases and J shed 1 base, with 11 bases lying between them. The CDR3 has 15 amino acids. The CDR3 protein is CASSQKGGNTGELFF. The CDR3 nucleotides are TGTGCCAGCAGCCAGAAGGGGGGGAACACCGGGGAGCTGTTTTTT.

The chain links TRBV4-3 to TRBJ1-6; D call uncertain. The CDR3 sequence is 15 residues long. Germline CDR1 is LGHNA and CDR2 is YSLEER. The V and J ends lost 4 bases and 0 bases respectively, with 7 bases between them. The CDR3 nucleotides read TGCGCCAGCAGCCCGACGAGCTCCTATAATTCACCCCTCCACTTT. Amino acid sequence: CASSPTSSYNSPLHF.

This clonotype was detected only a few times. The chain is built from TRBV7-9 and TRBJ1-1; 9 bases map to TRBD1. The ends lost 5 bases at V and 0 bases at J; junction bases unmatched: 10. Germline lookup yields CDR1 SEHNR and CDR2 FQNEAQ (reference sequence). The CDR3 has 17 amino acids. The CDR3 here is CASSRPGDRGMNTEAFF. CDR3 in DNA: TGTGCCAGCAGCAGACCCGGTGACAGGGGGATGAACACTGAAGCTTTCTTT.

This clonotype was detected a few times. This chain connects TRBV25-1 to TRBJ1-4; D is perhaps TRBD1 (5 bases). CDR3 size: 20 residues. The germline V and J ends were trimmed by 0 bases and 1 base, with 21 bases remaining between them. Germline-derived CDR1 and CDR2 are MGHDK and SYGVNS. The CDR3 DNA sequence: TGTGCCAGCAGTGAATATATATGGGCAAAGGGGAGCGGAACTAATGAAAAACTGTTTTTT. Translating it yields CASSEYIWAKGSGTNEKLFF.

This clonotype was observed many times. The rearrangement joins TRBV7-2 to TRBJ1-1; D not resolved. The CDR3 runs 13 residues. V dropped 4 bases and J dropped 0 bases, with 6 bases sitting between them. Per the germline V gene, CDR1 is SGHTA and CDR2 is FQGNSA. The CDR3 protein is CASSSEMNTEAFF. The CDR3 DNA reads TGTGCCAGCAGCTCGGAGATGAACACTGAAGCTTTCTTT.